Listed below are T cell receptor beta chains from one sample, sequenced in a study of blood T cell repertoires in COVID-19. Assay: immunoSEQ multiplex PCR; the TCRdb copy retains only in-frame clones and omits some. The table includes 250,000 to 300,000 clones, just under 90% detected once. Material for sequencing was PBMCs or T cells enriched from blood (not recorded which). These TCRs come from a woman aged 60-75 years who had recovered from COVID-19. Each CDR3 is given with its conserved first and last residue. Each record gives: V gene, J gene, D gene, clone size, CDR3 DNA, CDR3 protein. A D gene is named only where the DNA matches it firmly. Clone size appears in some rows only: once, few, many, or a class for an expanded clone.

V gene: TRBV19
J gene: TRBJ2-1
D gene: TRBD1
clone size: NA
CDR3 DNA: TGTGCCAGTTGGACAGGGACAGGGGATGAGCAGTTCTTC
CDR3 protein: CASWTGTGDEQFF

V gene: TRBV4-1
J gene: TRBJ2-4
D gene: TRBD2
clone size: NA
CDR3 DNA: TGCGCCAGCAGCCCTCTAGCGGGAGGAAACATTCAGTACTTC
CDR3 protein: CASSPLAGGNIQYF

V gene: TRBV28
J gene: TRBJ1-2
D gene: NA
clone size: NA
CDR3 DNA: TGTGCCAGCATGAGGGGGATGGAGTTCTATGGCTACACCTTC
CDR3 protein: CASMRGMEFYGYTF

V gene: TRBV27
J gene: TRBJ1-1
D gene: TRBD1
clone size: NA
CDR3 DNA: TGTGCCAGCAGTACCTCCGGGACAGGGTTGGGCACTGAAGCTTTCTTT
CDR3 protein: CASSTSGTGLGTEAFF

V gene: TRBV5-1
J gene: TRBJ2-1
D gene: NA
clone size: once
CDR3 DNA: TGCGCCAGCAGCTTGTCTTCGGGGAGCTCCTACAATGAGCAGTTCTTC
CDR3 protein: CASSLSSGSSYNEQFF

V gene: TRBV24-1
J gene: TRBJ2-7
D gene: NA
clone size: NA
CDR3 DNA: TGTGCCGCCGGGTCGAGAAACGAGCAGTACTTC
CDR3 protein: CAAGSRNEQYF

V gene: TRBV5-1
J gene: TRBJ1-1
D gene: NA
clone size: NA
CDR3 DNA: TGCGCCAGCAGCGCAGGGGCGAACACTGAAGCTTTCTTT
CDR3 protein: CASSAGANTEAFF

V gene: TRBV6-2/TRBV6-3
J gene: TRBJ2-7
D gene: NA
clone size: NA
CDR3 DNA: TGTGCCAGCAGTCAGGCCTACGAGCAGTACTTC
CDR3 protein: CASSQAYEQYF

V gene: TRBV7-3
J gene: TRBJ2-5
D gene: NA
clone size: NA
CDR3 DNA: TGTGCCAGCAGCTTAATCGGAGGAATGGAGACCCAGTACTTC
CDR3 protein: CASSLIGGMETQYF

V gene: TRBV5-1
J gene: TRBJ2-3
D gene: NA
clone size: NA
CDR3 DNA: TGCGCCAGCAATGACATATCAAATGTAGATACGCAGTATTTT
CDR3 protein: CASNDISNVDTQYF